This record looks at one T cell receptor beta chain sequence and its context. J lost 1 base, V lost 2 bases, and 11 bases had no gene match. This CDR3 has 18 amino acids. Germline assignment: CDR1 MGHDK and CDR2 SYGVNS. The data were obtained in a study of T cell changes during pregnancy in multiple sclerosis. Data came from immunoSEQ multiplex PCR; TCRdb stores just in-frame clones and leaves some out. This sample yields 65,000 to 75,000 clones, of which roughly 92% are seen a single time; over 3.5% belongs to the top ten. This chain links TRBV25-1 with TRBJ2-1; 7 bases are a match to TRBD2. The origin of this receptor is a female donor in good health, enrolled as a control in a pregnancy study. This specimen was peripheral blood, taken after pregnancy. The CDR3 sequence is CASSELGRRERSYNEQFF. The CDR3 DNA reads TGTGCCAGCAGTGAACTCGGGCGGCGGGAGCGTTCCTACAATGAGCAGTTCTTC.